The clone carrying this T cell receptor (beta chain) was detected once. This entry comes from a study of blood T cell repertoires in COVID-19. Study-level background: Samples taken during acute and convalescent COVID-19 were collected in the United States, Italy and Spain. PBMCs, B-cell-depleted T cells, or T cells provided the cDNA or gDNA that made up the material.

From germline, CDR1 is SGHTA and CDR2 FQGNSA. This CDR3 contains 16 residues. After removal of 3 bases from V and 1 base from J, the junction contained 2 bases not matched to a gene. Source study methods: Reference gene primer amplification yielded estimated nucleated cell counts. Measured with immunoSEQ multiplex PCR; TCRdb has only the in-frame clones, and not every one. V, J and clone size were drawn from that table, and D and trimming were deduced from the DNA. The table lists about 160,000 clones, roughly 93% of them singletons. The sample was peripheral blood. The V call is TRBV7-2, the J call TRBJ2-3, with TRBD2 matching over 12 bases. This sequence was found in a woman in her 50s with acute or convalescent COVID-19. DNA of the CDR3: TGTGCCAGCAGCTTCCGACTAGCGGGGGGCACAGATACGCAGTATTTT. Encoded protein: CASSFRLAGGTDTQYF.